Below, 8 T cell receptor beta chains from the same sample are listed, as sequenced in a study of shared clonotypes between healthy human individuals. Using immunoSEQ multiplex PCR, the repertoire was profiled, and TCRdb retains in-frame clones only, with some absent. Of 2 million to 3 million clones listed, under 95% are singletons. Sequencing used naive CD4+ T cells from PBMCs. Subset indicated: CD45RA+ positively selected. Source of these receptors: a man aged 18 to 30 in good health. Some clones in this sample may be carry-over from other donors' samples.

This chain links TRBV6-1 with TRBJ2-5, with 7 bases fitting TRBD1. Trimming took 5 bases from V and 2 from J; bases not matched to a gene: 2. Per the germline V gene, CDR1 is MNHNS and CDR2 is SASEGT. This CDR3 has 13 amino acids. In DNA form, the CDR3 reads TGTGCCAGCAGTAGACAGGGACAAGAGACCCAGTACTTC. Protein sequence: CASSRQGQETQYF.

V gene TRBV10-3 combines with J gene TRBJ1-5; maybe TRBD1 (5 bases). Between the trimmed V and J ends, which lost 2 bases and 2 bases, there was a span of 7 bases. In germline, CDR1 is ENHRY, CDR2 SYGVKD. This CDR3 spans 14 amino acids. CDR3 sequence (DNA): TGTGCCATCAGTGAGCAACAGGGCAATCAGCCCCAGCATTTT. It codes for CAISEQQGNQPQHF.

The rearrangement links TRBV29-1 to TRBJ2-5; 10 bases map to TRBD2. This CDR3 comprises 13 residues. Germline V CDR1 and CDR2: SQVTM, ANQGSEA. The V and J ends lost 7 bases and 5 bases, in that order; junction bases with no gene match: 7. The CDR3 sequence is CSAGLAVPETQYF. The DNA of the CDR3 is TGCAGCGCCGGACTAGCGGTTCCGGAGACCCAGTACTTC.

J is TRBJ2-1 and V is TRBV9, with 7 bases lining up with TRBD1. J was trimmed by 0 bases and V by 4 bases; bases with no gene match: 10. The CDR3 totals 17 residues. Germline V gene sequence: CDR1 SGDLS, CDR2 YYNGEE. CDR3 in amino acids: CASSPRTGLSSYNEQFF. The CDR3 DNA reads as TGTGCCAGCAGCCCCCGGACAGGACTCAGCTCCTACAATGAGCAGTTCTTC. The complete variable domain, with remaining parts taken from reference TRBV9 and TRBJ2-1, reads DSGVTQTPKHLITATGQRVTLRCSPRSGDLSVYWYQQSLDQGLQFLIQYYNGEERAKGNILERFSAQQFPDLHSELNLSSLELGDSALYFCASSPRTGLSSYNEQFFGPGTRLTVL.

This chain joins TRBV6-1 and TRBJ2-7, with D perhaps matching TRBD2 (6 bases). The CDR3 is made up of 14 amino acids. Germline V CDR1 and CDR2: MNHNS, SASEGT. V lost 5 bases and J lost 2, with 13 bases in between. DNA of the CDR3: TGTGCCAGCAGTCTAGGAGGGAGGCCCTACGAGCAGTACTTC. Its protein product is CASSLGGRPYEQYF.

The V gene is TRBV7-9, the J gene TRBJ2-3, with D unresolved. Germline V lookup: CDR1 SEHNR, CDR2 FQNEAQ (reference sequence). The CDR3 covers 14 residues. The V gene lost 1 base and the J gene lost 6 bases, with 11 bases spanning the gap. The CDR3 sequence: CASSLGLPADTQYF. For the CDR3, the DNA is TGTGCCAGCAGCTTAGGACTTCCCGCGGATACGCAGTATTTT. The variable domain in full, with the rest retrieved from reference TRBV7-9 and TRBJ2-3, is DTGVSQNPRHKITKRGQNVTFRCDPISEHNRLYWYRQTLGQGPEFLTYFQNEAQLEKSRLLSDRFSAERPKGSFSTLEIQRTEQGDSAMYLCASSLGLPADTQYFGPGTRLTVL.

CDR3 protein: CASSPDTNPGRTQYF. The CDR3 DNA sequence: TGTGCCAGCAGCCCAGACACAAACCCGGGGCGTACGCAGTATTTT. The chain recombines TRBV5-4 with TRBJ2-3; the D call may be TRBD1 or TRBD2 (5 bases each). V lost 4 bases, J lost 8 bases, and 20 bases lay in between. CDR1 and CDR2 (germline): SGHNT, YYREEE (reference sequence). CDR3 size: 15 residues.

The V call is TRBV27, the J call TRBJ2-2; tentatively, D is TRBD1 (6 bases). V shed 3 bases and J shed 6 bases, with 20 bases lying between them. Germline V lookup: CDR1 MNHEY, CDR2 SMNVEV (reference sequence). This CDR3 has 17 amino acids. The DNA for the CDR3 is TGTGCCAGCAGTTTGAGGTACAGGGTAATTGAGGCCGGGGAGCTGTTTTTT. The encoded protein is CASSLRYRVIEAGELFF.